The 18 T cell receptor beta chains below come from one sample, sequenced in a study of identical twins. TCRdb re-called the 5' RACE reads through MiXCR, storing one row per CDR3 protein. This table has some 730,000 distinct CDR3 sequences, over 15% appearing once. The same data also contributed to another study, on T cells expressing NK-cell markers.

Specimen: PBMCs. The receptors were sampled from a woman in her late teens or twenties in good health.

This clonotype came up many times. J is TRBJ2-1 and V is TRBV29-1; perhaps TRBD2 as D (6 bases). The V gene's germline CDR1 is SQVTM and CDR2 ANQGSEA. The CDR3 runs 16 residues. The germline V and J ends were trimmed by 6 bases and 4 bases, with 22 bases remaining between them. The CDR3 region has the DNA TGCAGCGTGGCCACTAGCAGCCGCTACTCTTACAATGAGCAGTTCTTC. This gives the protein CSVATSSRYSYNEQFF.

This clonotype was recorded many times. The chain employs TRBV12-3 or TRBV12-4 and TRBJ2-3; tentatively, D is TRBD1 or TRBD2 (5 bases each). The CDR3 runs to 13 residues. The ends were cut back, 4 bases at V and 4 bases at J, with 9 bases in the middle. DNA for the CDR3: TGTGCCAGCAGTTGGGGGTGGGCAGATACGCAGTATTTT. Residues: CASSWGWADTQYF.

This clonotype came up a few times. This chain uses TRBV21-1 with TRBJ1-2. TRBV21-1 is assigned pseudogene status. The CDR3 runs 17 residues. The CDR3 is CASSADGGTKANYGYTF. The CDR3 nucleotides read TGTGCCAGCAGCGCAGACGGGGGGACTAAGGCGAACTATGGCTACACCTTC.

About this clonotype: A much larger clone differs from this one at a single base, so this may be a read error. The V call is TRBV12-3 or TRBV12-4, the J call TRBJ1-2; D may be TRBD1 (5 bases). The CDR3 length is 14 residues. The CDR3 here is CVSSSGTLTYGYTF. The CDR3 DNA is TGTGTCAGCAGTTCCGGGACCTTGACTTACGGCTACACCTTC.

This clonotype was counted a few times. This rearrangement joins TRBV20-1 to TRBJ2-3; D is ambiguous. V gave up 3 bases and J gave up 2 bases, with 12 bases separating them. This CDR3 has 14 amino acids. The germline V gene has CDR1 DFQATT and CDR2 SNEGSKA (reference sequence). CDR3 sequence reads: CSASTLPVTDTQYF. In DNA, the CDR3 is TGCAGTGCTAGTACCCTCCCGGTCACAGATACGCAGTATTTT.

The chain links TRBV27 to TRBJ2-1; the match to TRBD2 covers 11 bases. From germline, CDR1 is MNHEY and CDR2 SMNVEV (reference sequence). This CDR3 has 16 residues. The ends lost 10 bases at V and 8 bases at J; junction bases unmatched: 16. The CDR3 here is CATAPGGTSGPHEQFF. The CDR3 bases are TGTGCCACCGCCCCGGGCGGGACTAGCGGTCCCCATGAGCAGTTCTTC.

This chain joins TRBV6-2 or TRBV6-3 and TRBJ1-5, with a tentative D call TRBD1 (6 bases). The ends were cut back, 0 bases at V and 2 bases at J, with 17 bases in the middle. CDR1 is MNHEY, CDR2 SVGEGT, per germline. The CDR3 consists of 18 residues. In DNA, the CDR3 is TGTGCCAGCAGTTACTCGCCTCTCCGGGGGGCGCGCAATCAGCCCCAGCATTTT. It specifies CASSYSPLRGARNQPQHF.

The CDR3 bases are TGTGCCAGCAGAACCTATAGCGGGAGTGTGGGAGATACGCAGTATTTT. Translated, it gives CASRTYSGSVGDTQYF. V is TRBV6-2 or TRBV6-3 and J is TRBJ2-3; 9 nucleotides line up with TRBD2. J was trimmed by 5 bases and V by 6 bases; bases with no gene match: 12. CDR3 size: 16 residues. Germline-derived CDR1 and CDR2 are MNHEY and SVGEGT.

A few counts support this clonotype. The chain joins TRBV20-1 to TRBJ2-3, with TRBD2 identical over 11 bases. J lost 1 base, V lost 5 bases, and 11 bases had no gene match. The CDR3 has 17 residues. Germline values: CDR1 DFQATT, CDR2 SNEGSKA (reference sequence). The CDR3 bases are TGCAGTGCTTATAGCGGGGGGGCCGGTGCGCGCACAGATACGCAGTATTTT. Protein product: CSAYSGGAGARTDTQYF.

There are a few counts of this clonotype. V and J are TRBV20-1 and TRBJ2-4; D may correspond to TRBD1 or TRBD2 (5 bases each). The germline V and J ends were trimmed by 5 bases and 0 bases, with 8 bases remaining between them. Germline V gene sequence: CDR1 DFQATT, CDR2 SNEGSKA (reference sequence). This CDR3 comprises 13 residues. Here the CDR3 DNA reads TGCAGTGCTGGGACCCTAGCCAAAAACATTCAGTACTTC. Its translation is CSAGTLAKNIQYF.

V and J are TRBV24-1 and TRBJ2-1; a possible D gene is TRBD1 (6 bases). CDR3 length: 15 residues. Trimming pared 5 bases from V and 8 bases from J, leaving 18 bases between. Per the germline V gene, CDR1 is KGHDR and CDR2 is SFDVKD. The chain's CDR3 is CATSGIQGTADEQFF. The DNA for the CDR3 is TGTGCCACCAGTGGGATACAGGGTACTGCAGATGAGCAGTTCTTC.

The chain uses TRBV9 and TRBJ2-5, with D maybe TRBD2 (7 bases). Trimming removed 3 bases from V and 5 bases from J, with 17 bases in between. Germline CDR1 SGDLS, CDR2 YYNGEE. CDR3 length: 15 amino acids. CDR3 nucleotide sequence: TGTGCCAGCAGCGCCTTATCCGGGGGGCCGGAGACCCAGTACTTC. It yields the protein CASSALSGGPETQYF.

The chain recombines TRBV5-6 with TRBJ1-3; weak D call: TRBD1 (6 bases). The CDR3 consists of 16 residues. V lost 4 bases to trimming and J lost 0 bases, with 14 bases between them. The germline V gene has CDR1 SGHDT and CDR2 YYEEEE. CDR3 region: CASSTRQVSSGNTIYF. CDR3 bases: TGTGCCAGCAGCACCCGACAGGTTAGCTCTGGAAACACCATATATTTT.

V usage is TRBV5-1 and J usage is TRBJ2-1; tentatively, D is TRBD2 (6 bases). Between the trimmed V and J ends, which lost 1 base and 4 bases, there was a span of 12 bases. The length of the CDR3 is 15 residues. Germline-derived CDR1 and CDR2 are SGHRS and YFSETQ. CDR3 DNA: TGCGCCAGCAGCTTGCTGGGGGGACCGTACAATGAGCAGTTCTTC. It translates to CASSLLGGPYNEQFF.

This clonotype was counted ten times or more. The gene calls are TRBV5-5 and TRBJ1-1; D is uncertain. The CDR3 is made up of 16 amino acids. V lost 0 bases and J 0 bases, leaving 12 bases between the germline ends. The germline CDR1 and CDR2 sequences are SGHKS and YYEKEE (reference sequence). The CDR3 loop is CASSLVATRMNTEAFF. In DNA, the CDR3 is TGTGCCAGCAGCTTGGTCGCCACCCGGATGAACACTGAAGCTTTCTTT.

The rearrangement uses TRBV10-3 and TRBJ2-7; D may be TRBD2 (6 bases). Looked up from germline, CDR1 is ENHRY and CDR2 is SYGVKD. The CDR3 extends over 15 amino acids. Trimming took off 0 bases at V and 2 bases at J, with 11 bases between the two ends. CDR3 in amino acids: CAISESPGLAYEQYF. The CDR3 coding sequence is TGTGCCATCAGTGAGTCTCCGGGACTGGCCTACGAGCAGTACTTC.

The rearrangement links TRBV9 to TRBJ2-7, with 9 bases identical to TRBD2. Trimming at V came to 4 bases and at J to 5 bases, leaving 13 bases not matched to a gene. Germline loops: CDR1 SGDLS, CDR2 YYNGEE. This CDR3 has 16 residues. DNA of the CDR3: TGTGCCAGCAGCACCTCCCCAGCGGGAGGAAGGGACGAGCAGTACTTC. Protein sequence: CASSTSPAGGRDEQYF.

The chain combines TRBV5-8 with TRBJ2-3; 7 bases match TRBD2. CDR3 size: 13 residues. Germline V gives CDR1 SGHTS, CDR2 YDEGEE. V dropped 6 bases and J dropped 4; count of bases not matched to a gene: 5. The CDR3 DNA reads as TGTGCCAGCATCAAGGGACTACCAGATACGCAGTATTTT. Encoded protein: CASIKGLPDTQYF.